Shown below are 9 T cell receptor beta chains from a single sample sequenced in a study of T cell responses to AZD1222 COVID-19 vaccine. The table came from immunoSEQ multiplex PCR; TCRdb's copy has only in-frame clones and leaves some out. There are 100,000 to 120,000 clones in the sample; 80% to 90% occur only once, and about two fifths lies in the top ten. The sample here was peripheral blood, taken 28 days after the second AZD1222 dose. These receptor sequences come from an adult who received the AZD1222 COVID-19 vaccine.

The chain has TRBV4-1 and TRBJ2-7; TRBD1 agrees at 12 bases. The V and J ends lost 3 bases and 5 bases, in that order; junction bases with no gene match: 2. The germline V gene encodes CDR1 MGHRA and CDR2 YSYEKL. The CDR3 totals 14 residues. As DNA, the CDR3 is TGCGCCAGCAGCCACCGGGACAGGGGGCACGAGCAGTACTTC. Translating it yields CASSHRDRGHEQYF.

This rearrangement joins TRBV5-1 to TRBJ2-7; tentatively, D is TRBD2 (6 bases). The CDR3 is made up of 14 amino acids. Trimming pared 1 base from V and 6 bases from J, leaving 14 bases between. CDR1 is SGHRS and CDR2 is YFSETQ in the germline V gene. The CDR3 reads CASSLSGGGTEQYF. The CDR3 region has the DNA TGCGCCAGCAGCTTGAGTGGCGGAGGGACCGAGCAGTACTTC.

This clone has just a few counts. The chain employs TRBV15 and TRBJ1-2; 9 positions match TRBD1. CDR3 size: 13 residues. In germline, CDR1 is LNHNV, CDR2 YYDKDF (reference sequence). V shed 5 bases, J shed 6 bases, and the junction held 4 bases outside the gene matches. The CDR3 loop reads CATSRRTGDGYTF. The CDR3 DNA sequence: TGTGCCACCAGCCGACGGACAGGGGATGGCTACACCTTC.

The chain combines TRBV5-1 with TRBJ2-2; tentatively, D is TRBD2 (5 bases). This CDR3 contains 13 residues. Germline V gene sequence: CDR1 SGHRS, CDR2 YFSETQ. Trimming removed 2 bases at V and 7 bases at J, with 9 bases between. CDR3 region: CASSFLAGGELFF. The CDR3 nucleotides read TGCGCCAGCAGCTTCCTAGCTGGCGGGGAGCTGTTTTTT.

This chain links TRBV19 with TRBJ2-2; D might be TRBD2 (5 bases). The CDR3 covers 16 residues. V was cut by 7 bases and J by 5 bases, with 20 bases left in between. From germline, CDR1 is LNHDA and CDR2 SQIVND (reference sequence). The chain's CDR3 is CASNRLGEGGTGELFF. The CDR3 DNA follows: TGTGCCAGTAACCGGCTTGGGGAAGGCGGGACCGGGGAGCTGTTTTTT.

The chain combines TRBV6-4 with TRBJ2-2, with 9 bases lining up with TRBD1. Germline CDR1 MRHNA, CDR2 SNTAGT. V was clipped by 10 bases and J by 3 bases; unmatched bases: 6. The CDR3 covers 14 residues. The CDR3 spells CAKYRGRDTGELFF. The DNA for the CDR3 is TGTGCCAAATACAGGGGGCGGGACACCGGGGAGCTGTTTTTT.

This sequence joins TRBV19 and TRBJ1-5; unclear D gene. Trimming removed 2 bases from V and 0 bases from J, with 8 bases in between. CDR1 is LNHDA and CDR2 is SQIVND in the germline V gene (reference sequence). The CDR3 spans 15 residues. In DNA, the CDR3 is TGTGCCAGTAGTATACTGCCAGTTAGCAATCAGCCCCAGCATTTT. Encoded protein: CASSILPVSNQPQHF. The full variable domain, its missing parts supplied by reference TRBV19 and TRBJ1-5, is DGGITQSPKYLFRKEGQNVTLSCEQNLNHDAMYWYRQDPGQGLRLIYYSQIVNDFQKGDIAEGYSVSREKKESFPLTVTSAQKNPTAFYLCASSILPVSNQPQHFGDGTRLSIL.

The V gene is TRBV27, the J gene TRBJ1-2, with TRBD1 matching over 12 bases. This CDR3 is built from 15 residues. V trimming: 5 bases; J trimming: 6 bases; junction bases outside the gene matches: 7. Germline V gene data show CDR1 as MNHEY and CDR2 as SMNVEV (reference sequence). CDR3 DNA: TGTGCCAGCAGTCCGAGGGACAGGGGGCTAAATGGCTACACCTTC. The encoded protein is CASSPRDRGLNGYTF.

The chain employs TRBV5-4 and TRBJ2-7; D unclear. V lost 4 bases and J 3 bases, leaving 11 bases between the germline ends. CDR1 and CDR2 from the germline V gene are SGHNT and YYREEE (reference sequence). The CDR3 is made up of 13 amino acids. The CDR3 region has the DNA TGTGCCAGCAGCACCCAAGACGGCTACGAGCAGTACTTC. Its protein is CASSTQDGYEQYF.